The clone carrying this T cell receptor (beta chain) was detected a few times. Unique molecular identifiers were incorporated during preparation of the TCRbeta library. One entry per CDR3 protein results from TCRdb running MiXCR on the PCR reads. This sample has nearly 550,000 distinct CDR3 sequences, with about 18% found just once. This sample is part of a study of T-cell reconstitution after alpha-beta-depleted transplantation in children. This CDR3 contains 18 residues. The germline CDR1 and CDR2 sequences are DFQATT and SNEGSKA (reference sequence). Between the trimmed V and J ends, which lost 1 base and 2 bases, there was a span of 18 bases.

The clonotype comes from a human donor who donated a stem cell graft to a child with acute lymphoblastic leukemia. Sample: PBMCs from the stem cell graft donor, taken from the stem cell graft. The chain recombines TRBV20-1 with TRBJ2-6; D is unresolved. The DNA of the CDR3 is TGCAGTGCTAGAGTTGGTAGGGCCCCCTGGCCTGGGGCCAACGTCCTGACTTTC. Amino acid sequence: CSARVGRAPWPGANVLTF.